The 18 T cell receptor beta chains listed next were all sequenced from one sample in a study of blood T cell repertoires in COVID-19. Assay used: immunoSEQ multiplex PCR; TCRdb lists only in-frame clones, some missing. The repertoire holds tens of thousands of clones, with roughly 90% as singletons. Sequenced: peripheral blood. Every receptor here comes from a man in his 70s with active or convalescent COVID-19.

V and J are TRBV10-1 and TRBJ2-7; TRBD1 might be the D (6 bases). CDR3 length: 15 amino acids. The germline CDR1 and CDR2 sequences are WNHNN and SYGVQD (reference sequence). The ends were cut back, 6 bases at V and 2 bases at J, with 17 bases in the middle. The CDR3 loop reads CASRDYREQTYEQYF. The CDR3 DNA sequence: TGCGCCAGCAGGGATTACAGGGAACAGACCTACGAGCAGTACTTC.

This clone was counted once. This chain connects TRBV19 to TRBJ1-2, with D possibly matching TRBD1 (6 bases). The CDR3 spans 16 residues. The V gene lost 3 bases and the J gene lost 8 bases, with 22 bases spanning the gap. The germline V gene has CDR1 LNHDA and CDR2 SQIVND (reference sequence). The DNA of the CDR3 is TGTGCCAGTAGTATCCTAGGAGCATTTTGGGGGCGCGGCTACACCTTC. Protein product: CASSILGAFWGRGYTF.

J is TRBJ2-7 and V is TRBV12-5; 7 bases are a match to TRBD1. Germline CDR1 and CDR2: LGHNT and FRNRAP. This CDR3 spans 16 amino acids. J was trimmed by 7 bases and V by 0 bases; bases with no gene match: 12. CDR3 amino acids: CASGLVQGNPSGEQYF. CDR3 nucleotide sequence: TGTGCTAGTGGTTTGGTACAGGGGAATCCTTCGGGAGAGCAGTACTTC.

The chain couples TRBV30 to TRBJ2-7, with TRBD2 matching over 10 bases. This CDR3 comprises 13 residues. CDR1 GTSNPN and CDR2 SVGIG come from the germline V gene (reference sequence). V lost 8 bases, J lost 4 bases, and 8 bases stayed unmatched. CDR3 in DNA: TGTGCCGGAGGGAGCGGGAGGGGTTACGAGCAGTACTTC. It translates to CAGGSGRGYEQYF.

This chain's CDR3 is CASRPSGTTPEAFF. The CDR3 nucleotides read TGTGCCAGTAGGCCCTCCGGGACAACACCTGAAGCTTTCTTT. The rearrangement uses TRBV19 and TRBJ1-1, with a tentative D call TRBD1 (6 bases). Trimming pared 6 bases from V and 6 bases from J, leaving 17 bases between. The CDR3 length is 14 residues. Germline CDR1 and CDR2: LNHDA and SQIVND (reference sequence).

This chain uses TRBV6-2 or TRBV6-3 with TRBJ1-2; D uncertain. CDR1 is MNHEY, CDR2 SVGEGT, per germline. The CDR3 is made up of 15 amino acids. The V gene lost 5 bases and the J gene lost 0 bases, with 13 bases spanning the gap. CDR3 DNA: TGTGCCAGCAGTGACATTCGGAGGACTAACTATGGCTACACCTTC. Translating gives CASSDIRRTNYGYTF.

This clone has only one observation. The chain recombines TRBV27 with TRBJ1-2; 8 bases match TRBD1. There are 13 residues in the CDR3. Germline CDR1 MNHEY, CDR2 SMNVEV (reference sequence). After removal of 3 bases from V and 3 bases from J, the junction contained 0 bases not matched to a gene. The CDR3 bases are TGTGCCAGCAGTTTGGACAGGGACTATGGCTACACCTTC. It yields the protein CASSLDRDYGYTF.

This chain connects TRBV6-1 to TRBJ1-3, with unresolved D. The V end was cut by 8 bases, the J end by 0 bases, with 14 bases between. CDR1 is MNHNS and CDR2 is SASEGT in the germline V gene. CDR3 size: 15 residues. In DNA, the CDR3 is TGTGCCAGCCAAACACCCGGAGCCTCTGGAAACACCATATATTTT. This encodes CASQTPGASGNTIYF.

The rearrangement links TRBV6-2 or TRBV6-3 to TRBJ2-1, with D perhaps TRBD2 (6 bases). Germline V gene sequence: CDR1 MNHEY, CDR2 SVGEGT. V lost 2 bases and J lost 0, with 11 bases in between. This CDR3 region has 16 residues. CDR3 DNA: TGTGCCAGCAGTTACAACGGGAGAGGCTCCTACAATGAGCAGTTCTTC. Amino acids: CASSYNGRGSYNEQFF.

V gene TRBV5-8 combines with J gene TRBJ2-4, with D maybe TRBD1 (5 bases). The CDR3 runs 15 residues. The V end lost 0 bases, the J end lost 7 bases, and 14 bases lay between the germline ends. Germline V gene lookup returns CDR1 SGHTS and CDR2 YDEGEE. CDR3 loop: CASSLAAGPVNIQYF. CDR3 nucleotide sequence: TGTGCCAGCAGCTTGGCCGCAGGGCCGGTGAACATTCAGTACTTC.

CDR3 amino acids: CASSLVGSDPYEQYF. The CDR3 region has the DNA TGTGCCAGCTCCTTAGTGGGCAGTGACCCCTACGAGCAGTACTTC. V is TRBV7-9 and J is TRBJ2-7, with unresolved D. The ends were cut back, 8 bases at V and 2 bases at J, with 19 bases in the middle. The CDR3 is 15 residues long. CDR1 is SEHNR, CDR2 FQNEAQ, per germline (reference sequence).

The chain combines TRBV6-5 with TRBJ2-5; TRBD2 agrees at 7 bases. J lost 3 bases, V lost 5 bases, and 9 bases had no gene match. This CDR3 is built from 15 residues. The germline gives CDR1 MNHEY, CDR2 SVGAGI. CDR3: CASSPRGRGEETQYF. The CDR3 DNA reads as TGTGCCAGCAGTCCCCGCGGGAGAGGGGAAGAGACCCAGTACTTC.

This chain links TRBV9 with TRBJ2-7; TRBD2 matches 10 bases. The junction had 16 bases not matched to a gene; V was cut back by 0 bases and J by 7 bases. The CDR3 extends over 18 amino acids. Germline V lookup: CDR1 SGDLS, CDR2 YYNGEE. The CDR3 nucleotides read TGTGCCAGCAGCGTAGCTACGAGGGTGCAAGCGGGAGGGTGGGAGCAGTACTTC. Its protein product is CASSVATRVQAGGWEQYF.

V usage is TRBV6-2 or TRBV6-3 and J usage is TRBJ1-1; D is unclear. In germline, CDR1 is MNHEY, CDR2 SVGEGT. The CDR3 spans 14 residues. The V and J ends lost 1 base and 5 bases respectively, with 11 bases between them. CDR3 region: CASSYFEPGTEAFF. In nucleotides, the CDR3 is TGTGCCAGCAGTTACTTTGAACCGGGGACTGAAGCTTTCTTT.

The V gene is TRBV28, the J gene TRBJ1-2; 9 bases are a match to TRBD1. In germline, CDR1 is MDHEN, CDR2 SYDVKM. V lost 4 bases and J lost 1; bases outside the gene matches: 4. The CDR3 runs to 15 residues. DNA of the CDR3: TGTGCCAGCAGTTCTCCGGGACAGGGTAACTATGGCTACACCTTC. Its translation is CASSSPGQGNYGYTF.

The CDR3 sequence is CASSLNLGGSGFGEKLFF. Written as DNA, the CDR3 is TGTGCCAGCAGCTTGAATCTGGGGGGATCGGGATTCGGTGAAAAACTGTTTTTT. The chain links TRBV5-8 to TRBJ1-4, with D perhaps matching TRBD1 (5 bases). Trimming removed 1 base at V and 7 bases at J, with 23 bases between. The CDR3 extends over 18 amino acids. Germline assignment: CDR1 SGHTS and CDR2 YDEGEE.

This clone has a handful of counts. This chain uses TRBV19 with TRBJ1-5, with 9 positions matching TRBD1. J was trimmed by 4 bases and V by 4 bases; bases with no gene match: 5. The CDR3 is 15 amino acids. Per germline, CDR1 LNHDA and CDR2 SQIVND (reference sequence). The CDR3 region has the DNA TGTGCCAGTAGTACCCAGACAGGGGGGAATCAGCCCCAGCATTTT. Translated: CASSTQTGGNQPQHF.

The V and J genes are TRBV14 and TRBJ1-2, with a weak D call TRBD1 (6 bases). CDR1 and CDR2 (germline): SGHDN, FVKESK. This CDR3 contains 16 residues. V was clipped by 0 bases and J by 4 bases, with 15 bases between them. CDR3 nucleotides: TGTGCCAGCAGCCAAGATTGGTCAGGGGATACCTATGGCTACACCTTC. Its protein product is CASSQDWSGDTYGYTF.